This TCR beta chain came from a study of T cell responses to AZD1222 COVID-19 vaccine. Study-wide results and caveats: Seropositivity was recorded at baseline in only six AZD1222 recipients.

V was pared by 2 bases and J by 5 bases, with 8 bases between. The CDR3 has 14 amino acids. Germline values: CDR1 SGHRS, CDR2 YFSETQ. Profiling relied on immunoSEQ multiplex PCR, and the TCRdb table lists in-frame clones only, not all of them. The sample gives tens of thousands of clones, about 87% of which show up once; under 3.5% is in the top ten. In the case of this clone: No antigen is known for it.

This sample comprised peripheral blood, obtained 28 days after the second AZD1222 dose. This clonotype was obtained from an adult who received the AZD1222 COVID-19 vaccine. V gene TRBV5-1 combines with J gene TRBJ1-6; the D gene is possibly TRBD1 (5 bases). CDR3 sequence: CASSLGVDNSPLHF. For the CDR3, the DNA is TGCGCCAGCAGCTTAGGGGTGGATAATTCACCCCTCCACTTT.